This TCR beta chain is from a study of PD-1 blockade in classical Hodgkin lymphoma (dated by TCRdb to the early 2020s). Looking at the study overall: The study used CyTOF and TCR beta sequencing to define a peripheral blood immune signature of response to PD-1 blockade in classical Hodgkin lymphoma. The study at large found these results: Baseline TCR diversity was reported to be lower in newly diagnosed patients than in healthy donors, and even lower in relapsed/refractory patients. The study was limited to a single clinical trial cohort, and causes of repertoire differences, possibly disease activity or prior therapy, remained undefined.

The time point label here, explained by the study, means: newly diagnosed, previously untreated cHL patient sample. Using a Miltenyi CD4+ T cell isolation kit, CD4+ T cells were purified from thawed PBMCs through magnetic negative selection. As a comparison group for the relapsed/refractory trial patients, PBMCs from patients with newly diagnosed, previously untreated classical Hodgkin lymphoma were sequenced. Peripheral blood was collected in 8 mL Vacutainer Cell Preparation Tubes, from which PBMCs were isolated by centrifugation and then cryopreserved. Purified CD4+ and CD8+ fractions were prepared only for cases where an additional PBMC sample was available. On LS columns in a quadroMACS separator, the magnetically labelled cells were depleted, and the flow-through was collected as the purified fraction. A remark on this clone: No antigen is known for it. Per-base quality was not reported, and no clone a single base away is much larger than it.

Counted from cysteine to phenylalanine, this CDR3 has 12 amino acids. Kept here is only the CDR3 DNA, which spans 36 bases and is read in frame from base 1. V loses 4 bases, J loses 6 bases, and the germline ends lie 9 bases apart. The germline V gene provides CDR1 MGHRA and CDR2 YSYEKL. The Qiagen DNeasy kit was used to extract genomic DNA from unsorted PBMCs and from the negatively selected CD4+ and CD8+ fractions. TCR beta CDR3 regions were amplified by immunoSEQ multiplex PCR using primers annealing to V and J segments. A synthetic immune receptor repertoire was used to minimize amplification bias, and any remaining bias was removed computationally after sequencing. The original methods were these. Custom Python scripts were used to quantify repertoire diversity as the Shannon entropy index. Unsorted, CD4+ and CD8+ repertoires were analyzed separately, except for combined analyses in which CD4+ and CD8+ sequences were merged in silico. What TCRdb holds here is the immuneACCESS table cut down to in-frame rearrangements. Part of the clones is not present; checked against another copy, under half of the missing clones reflect an unresolved V gene, and the others are unexplained. V, J and clone size reflect that table, while D and trimming were determined from the DNA. The sample data list tens of thousands of clones, and 88% of these were observed just once. The ten largest account for 1.2% of the sample.

Here the chain combines TRBV4-1 and TRBJ2-5, with the D assignment possibly TRBD1 or TRBD2, given 5 matching bases for each. The source of this sequence is a human donor with classical Hodgkin lymphoma. Specimen: CD4+ T cells from blood. The CDR3 reads CASSPEGKTQYF. The sequenced DNA: TGCGCCAGCAGCCCTGAGGGGAAGACCCAGTACTTC.